Shown below are 32 T cell receptor beta chains from a single sample sequenced in a study of blood T cell repertoires in COVID-19. Assay: immunoSEQ multiplex PCR; the TCRdb copy retains only in-frame clones and omits some. The sample includes tens of thousands of clones, 65% to 90% seen only once; the top ten take about a sixth. Material for sequencing was peripheral blood. These receptors originate from an elderly woman with active or convalescent COVID-19.

This clone was counted a single time. The chain joins TRBV27 to TRBJ1-2; D is possibly TRBD1 (5 bases). Trimming stripped 5 bases from V and 7 bases from J, with 17 bases between. Germline-derived CDR1 and CDR2 are MNHEY and SMNVEV (reference sequence). The CDR3 has 14 amino acids. The CDR3 loop reads CASSLGPLGRGYTF. DNA for the CDR3: TGTGCCAGCAGTCTGGGGCCTCTCGGGCGTGGCTACACCTTC.

The chain joins TRBV4-2 to TRBJ2-1, with 8 bases fitting TRBD2. Germline V lookup: CDR1 LGHNA, CDR2 YNFKEQ. The CDR3 has 16 residues. The ends lost 0 bases at V and 8 bases at J; junction bases unmatched: 9. CDR3 amino acids: CASSQDPAGDWDEQFF. CDR3 nucleotides: TGTGCCAGCAGCCAAGATCCAGCGGGAGATTGGGATGAGCAGTTCTTC.

This sequence joins TRBV6-5 and TRBJ1-1; TRBD1 agrees at 12 bases. V was clipped by 6 bases and J by 11 bases; unmatched bases: 7. The CDR3 runs to 13 residues. Germline loops: CDR1 MNHEY, CDR2 SVGAGI. The CDR3 DNA is TGTGCCAGCAGGGGACAGGGGGCGGATCGGGCTTTCTTT. It encodes CASRGQGADRAFF.

The chain carries TRBV28 and TRBJ2-7; possibly TRBD2 for D (6 bases). This CDR3 has 14 residues. The germline gives CDR1 MDHEN, CDR2 SYDVKM. V lost 3 bases to trimming and J lost 3 bases, with 12 bases between them. The DNA for the CDR3 is TGTGCCAGCAGTTTCGGAGGGAGGATCTACGAGCAGTACTTC. This sequence encodes CASSFGGRIYEQYF.

The J gene is TRBJ2-5, the V gene TRBV19, with 7 bases aligning to TRBD1. CDR3 length equals 12 residues. Germline CDR1 and CDR2: LNHDA and SQIVND (reference sequence). Unmatched junction bases numbered 5, after V lost 6 bases and J lost 7 bases. CDR3: CASSRQGGTQYF. The CDR3 nucleotides are TGTGCCAGTAGCCGACAGGGTGGGACCCAGTACTTC. The complete variable domain, with remaining parts taken from reference TRBV19 and TRBJ2-5, reads DGGITQSPKYLFRKEGQNVTLSCEQNLNHDAMYWYRQDPGQGLRLIYYSQIVNDFQKGDIAEGYSVSREKKESFPLTVTSAQKNPTAFYLCASSRQGGTQYFGPGTRLLVL.

This clone has just a few counts. V is TRBV7-2 and J is TRBJ2-5; maybe TRBD1 (6 bases). V was shortened by 3 bases and J by 5 bases, with 10 bases between the two germline ends. This CDR3 contains 13 residues. Looked up from germline, CDR1 is SGHTA and CDR2 is FQGNSA. The CDR3 nucleotides read TGTGCCAGCAGCTTCCTACAGGGTGAGACCCAGTACTTC. This translates into CASSFLQGETQYF.

This clone came up a few times. The chain joins TRBV7-9 to TRBJ2-1, with 9 bases matching TRBD1. Germline V gives CDR1 SEHNR, CDR2 FQNEAQ (reference sequence). The CDR3 consists of 14 residues. Trimming cost V 3 bases and J 10 bases; bases outside gene matches: 7. CDR3 residues: CASSLGQGFGEQFF. CDR3 in DNA: TGTGCCAGCAGCTTGGGACAGGGATTTGGGGAGCAGTTCTTC.

The chain joins TRBV29-1 to TRBJ2-4; 7 nucleotides align to TRBD2. The germline CDR1 and CDR2 sequences are SQVTM and ANQGSEA. This CDR3 region has 14 residues. V shed 7 bases, J shed 1 base, and the junction held 7 bases outside the gene matches. The CDR3 DNA reads as TGCAGCGCCGGGAGGAGCGGGGCCAAAAACATTCAGTACTTC. Its protein product is CSAGRSGAKNIQYF. The full variable domain, with the rest looked up from reference TRBV29-1 and TRBJ2-4, is SAVISQKPSRDICQRGTSLTIQCQVDSQVTMMFWYRQQPGQSLTLIATANQGSEATYESGFVIDKFPISRPNLTFSTLTVSNMSPEDSSIYLCSAGRSGAKNIQYFGAGTRLSVL.

The V and J genes are TRBV6-2 or TRBV6-3 and TRBJ2-3, with 7 nucleotides matching TRBD1. From germline, CDR1 is MNHEY and CDR2 SVGEGT. The V and J ends lost 2 bases and 4 bases, in that order; junction bases with no gene match: 6. The CDR3 length is 15 residues. The CDR3 region has the DNA TGTGCCAGCAGTTACCCGGACAGGTATTCAGATACGCAGTATTTT. Translated, it gives CASSYPDRYSDTQYF.

This chain's CDR3 is CASTRDRDTEAFF. In DNA form, the CDR3 reads TGTGCCAGCACCAGGGACAGGGACACTGAAGCTTTCTTT. The rearrangement links TRBV6-5 to TRBJ1-1; the match to TRBD1 covers 9 bases. The germline CDR1 and CDR2 sequences are MNHEY and SVGAGI. With V trimmed by 7 bases and J by 3 bases, 3 bases remained unmatched. The CDR3 length is 13 residues.

CDR3 coding DNA: TGTGCCAGCAGCACAGTGAACACTGAAGCTTTCTTT. Protein product: CASSTVNTEAFF. The chain uses TRBV6-5 and TRBJ1-1; D is uncertain. V gave up 6 bases and J gave up 0 bases, with 5 bases separating them. Germline-derived CDR1 and CDR2 are MNHEY and SVGAGI. This CDR3 contains 12 residues.

The V call is TRBV30, the J call TRBJ2-2, with 10 positions matching TRBD1. V dropped 5 bases and J dropped 6; count of bases not matched to a gene: 0. CDR1 GTSNPN and CDR2 SVGIG come from the germline V gene (reference sequence). The CDR3 runs to 12 residues. The CDR3 region is CAWGQGAGELFF. As DNA, the CDR3 is TGTGCCTGGGGACAGGGGGCCGGGGAGCTGTTTTTT.

This chain links TRBV9 with TRBJ2-7, with D tentatively TRBD2 (5 bases). The V end was cut by 4 bases, the J end by 2 bases, with 10 bases between. There are 13 residues in the CDR3. Germline CDR1 SGDLS, CDR2 YYNGEE. Here the CDR3 reads CASSPPGAYEQYF. CDR3 DNA: TGTGCCAGCAGCCCCCCCGGGGCCTACGAGCAGTACTTC.

The gene calls are TRBV7-3 and TRBJ1-2, with a weak D call TRBD1 (6 bases). The V gene lost 5 bases and the J gene lost 4 bases, with 11 bases spanning the gap. The CDR3 is 13 amino acids. Looked up from germline, CDR1 is SGHTA and CDR2 is FQGTGA. The CDR3 nucleotides are TGTGCCAGCAGCGAGGGGGTCGGCTATGGCTACACCTTC. As protein: CASSEGVGYGYTF.

Here the CDR3 DNA reads TGTGCCACCAGCAGCGGACAGGGGGCCTATGGCTACACCTTC. The encoded protein is CATSSGQGAYGYTF. The rearrangement joins TRBV15 to TRBJ1-2; 11 positions match TRBD1. In germline, CDR1 is LNHNV, CDR2 YYDKDF (reference sequence). Trimming removed 3 bases from V and 4 bases from J; junction bases left unmatched: 1. The CDR3 loop spans 14 amino acids.

This rearrangement joins TRBV30 to TRBJ2-7; 7 nucleotides match TRBD2. V was clipped by 5 bases and J by 4 bases; unmatched bases: 5. The CDR3 spans 12 residues. Per the germline V gene, CDR1 is GTSNPN and CDR2 is SVGIG (reference sequence). The CDR3 sequence: CAWGREQYEQYF. Here the CDR3 DNA reads TGTGCCTGGGGGCGGGAGCAGTACGAGCAGTACTTC.

The chain couples TRBV9 to TRBJ1-4; D perhaps matches TRBD1 (5 bases). Germline V gives CDR1 SGDLS, CDR2 YYNGEE. The V gene lost 4 bases and the J gene lost 8 bases, with 21 bases spanning the gap. The CDR3 is 16 residues long. The CDR3 loop is CASSHPLGGRREKLFF. CDR3 nucleotides: TGTGCCAGCAGCCACCCCCTCGGGGGGAGAAGGGAAAAACTGTTTTTT.

This sequence joins TRBV11-2 and TRBJ1-1; D not resolved. There are 15 residues in the CDR3. Trimming stripped 0 bases from V and 1 base from J, with 9 bases between. Germline values: CDR1 SGHAT, CDR2 FQNNGV. The CDR3 bases are TGTGCCAGCAGCTTAGATCCAGGATCGAACACTGAAGCTTTCTTT. As protein: CASSLDPGSNTEAFF.

The chain carries TRBV9 and TRBJ2-1; 9 bases are shared with TRBD2. J was trimmed by 4 bases and V by 3 bases; bases with no gene match: 2. Per the germline V gene, CDR1 is SGDLS and CDR2 is YYNGEE. The CDR3 extends over 14 amino acids. The DNA of the CDR3 is TGTGCCAGCAGCGGGAGCGGGGGGTACAATGAGCAGTTCTTC. Protein sequence: CASSGSGGYNEQFF.

This chain joins TRBV19 and TRBJ2-7; D may be TRBD2 (7 bases). The CDR3 sequence is 15 residues long. The germline V gene has CDR1 LNHDA and CDR2 SQIVND (reference sequence). V gave up 3 bases and J gave up 3 bases, with 15 bases separating them. CDR3 in amino acids: CASSIGGPGNYEQYF. The CDR3 nucleotides are TGTGCCAGTAGTATCGGGGGGCCGGGAAACTACGAGCAGTACTTC.

The genes are TRBV30 and TRBJ1-3; D is unresolved. The V end lost 3 bases, the J end lost 3 bases, and 9 bases lay between the germline ends. CDR3 length equals 13 residues. The germline gives CDR1 GTSNPN, CDR2 SVGIG (reference sequence). The CDR3 reads CAWRWGDGNTIYF. CDR3 DNA sequence: TGTGCCTGGAGGTGGGGAGATGGAAACACCATATATTTT.

The chain recombines TRBV24-1 with TRBJ2-7, with TRBD1 as a possible D gene (5 bases). Trimming took off 3 bases at V and 3 bases at J, with 14 bases between the two ends. This CDR3 is built from 15 residues. Looked up from germline, CDR1 is KGHDR and CDR2 is SFDVKD. The CDR3 spells CATSDTGASYYEQYF. The CDR3 nucleotides read TGTGCCACCAGTGATACAGGAGCATCCTACTACGAGCAGTACTTC.

V and J are TRBV12-3 or TRBV12-4 and TRBJ1-1; D call uncertain. V was clipped by 8 bases and J by 1 base, with 8 bases between them. The CDR3 extends over 12 amino acids. The CDR3 DNA sequence: TGTGCCAGCTTCAGCGAGAACACTGAAGCTTTCTTT. Translation: CASFSENTEAFF.

The CDR3 loop reads CASSPAVSGNNQPQHF. The CDR3 nucleotides read TGTGCCAGCTCACCCGCAGTTTCAGGGAACAATCAGCCCCAGCATTTT. The genes are TRBV18 and TRBJ1-5, with D perhaps matching TRBD1 (5 bases). Germline CDR1 KGHSH, CDR2 LQKENI. CDR3 length: 16 residues. Between the trimmed V and J ends, which lost 3 bases and 3 bases, there was a span of 15 bases.

The chain employs TRBV29-1 and TRBJ2-1; D remains ambiguous. Germline loops: CDR1 SQVTM, CDR2 ANQGSEA. The CDR3 covers 10 residues. The V gene lost 7 bases and the J gene lost 9 bases, with 10 bases spanning the gap. CDR3 DNA: TGCAGCGGGAGCTACGGTGAGCAGTTCTTC. Its translation: CSGSYGEQFF.

V and J are TRBV6-5 and TRBJ2-1, with TRBD2 identical over 11 bases. The germline CDR1 and CDR2 sequences are MNHEY and SVGAGI. The V gene end was trimmed by 8 bases and the J gene end by 7 bases; junction bases not matched to a gene: 4. The CDR3 runs 13 residues. For the CDR3, the DNA is TGTGCCAGCTCTAGCGGGAGGTCAAATGAGCAGTTCTTC. Its translation: CASSSGRSNEQFF.

This chain connects TRBV18 to TRBJ2-7; TRBD2 might be the D (6 bases). CDR1 KGHSH and CDR2 LQKENI come from the germline V gene. Trimming pared 6 bases from V and 1 base from J, leaving 13 bases between. The CDR3 is made up of 14 amino acids. In DNA form, the CDR3 reads TGTGCCAGCTCCCCAGGAGGAGGGTCCTACGAGCAGTACTTC. It yields the protein CASSPGGGSYEQYF.

The CDR3 sequence is CASSRYRDRESPLHF. The CDR3 coding sequence is TGTGCCAGTAGTAGATACCGGGACAGGGAATCACCCCTCCACTTT. The V and J genes are TRBV19 and TRBJ1-6; TRBD1 agrees at 9 bases. The germline CDR1 and CDR2 sequences are LNHDA and SQIVND (reference sequence). With V trimmed by 4 bases and J by 10 bases, 8 bases remained unmatched. The CDR3 sequence is 15 residues long.

A few counts support this clone. This chain's CDR3 is CASNPSGGMGDGYTF. The CDR3 DNA reads TGTGCCAGCAACCCTTCAGGGGGCATGGGGGATGGCTACACCTTC. V gene TRBV6-5 combines with J gene TRBJ1-2; 8 bases align to TRBD1. The CDR3 runs to 15 residues. CDR1 and CDR2 (germline): MNHEY, SVGAGI. J lost 6 bases, V lost 7 bases, and 13 bases had no gene match.

Remarks on this clone: The junction shows a germline mismatch at one end, possibly a read error. This chain joins TRBV18 and TRBJ2-3; TRBD2 agrees at 9 bases. The CDR3 loop spans 13 amino acids. Germline lookup yields CDR1 KGHSH and CDR2 LQKENI. The CDR3 protein is CASSPIKEASGAF. For the CDR3, the DNA is TGTGCCAGCTCACCGATCAAAGAGGCTAGCGGGGCTTTT.

The rearrangement joins TRBV5-1 to TRBJ2-1, with D uncertain. The CDR3 consists of 13 residues. CDR1 and CDR2 (germline): SGHRS, YFSETQ. Trimming shortened V by 1 base and J by 8 bases, and 10 bases separated the two germline ends. The CDR3 coding sequence is TGCGCCAGCAGCTTGACACAAGACTATGAGCAGTTCTTC. The encoded protein is CASSLTQDYEQFF.

The V gene is TRBV19, the J gene TRBJ1-5; no firm D call. With 1 base removed from V and 2 bases from J, the gap between germline ends came to 6 bases. Germline V gives CDR1 LNHDA, CDR2 SQIVND (reference sequence). The CDR3 extends over 14 amino acids. CDR3 in amino acids: CASSIVAGNQPQHF. Here the CDR3 DNA reads TGTGCCAGTAGTATAGTGGCAGGCAATCAGCCCCAGCATTTT.